This T cell receptor (beta chain) was documented in a study of cytomegalovirus exposure and HLA in healthy donors. Whole-study findings and limits: In an earlier analysis, in under 700 donors, most V segments appeared productive either ~87% or ~30% of the time. A later analysis associated roughly 15,000 TCR beta sequences with HLA alleles at a 0.05 false discovery rate.

Researchers ran the PCR with 60 Vbeta and 13 Jbeta primers. The method was immunoSEQ multiplex PCR; TCRdb's version includes in-frame clones alone and lacks a portion of them. The repertoire has around 150,000 clones, about 85% of them found once; the top ten carry roughly 3.6%. Nominally healthy donors were sampled, though unrecorded immune exposures were likely. This clone was seen a handful of times. No antigen is known for it. The specimen sequenced was PBMCs. This receptor was identified in a human donor in good health.

In DNA form, the CDR3 reads TGTGCCAGCAGTTTGGTTGGGCCCTACGAGCAGTACTTC. Its translation: CASSLVGPYEQYF. The chain employs TRBV27 and TRBJ2-7; no clear D gene. This CDR3 spans 13 amino acids. Germline CDR1 MNHEY, CDR2 SMNVEV (reference sequence). The V gene lost 3 bases and the J gene lost 2 bases, with 8 bases spanning the gap.